This T cell receptor (beta chain) was obtained from a study of human T cells and chemical hapten exposure. TCRdb reprocessed the RACE reads with MiXCR, giving one entry per CDR3 protein. The data show roughly 380,000 distinct CDR3 sequences, with more than 4.5% seen just once and approximately 2.4% held by the top ten. V was clipped by 5 bases and J by 7 bases, with 15 bases between them. The germline CDR1 and CDR2 sequences are SGHTA and FQGNSA. This CDR3 region has 14 residues. Time point in this sample: pre-sensitization, week 0. This sample's treatment: therapeutic diphenylcyclopropenone sensitization with weekly scalp DPC. From whole blood left unfractionated, total RNA was extracted.

The rearrangement joins TRBV7-2 to TRBJ2-1, with D perhaps matching TRBD2 (6 bases). This clonotype was obtained from a woman in her fifties or sixties with alopecia areata. Some clones in this sample may be carry-over from other donors' samples. Sample: whole blood, taken in connection with sensitization to the hapten diphenylcyclopropenone (DPC). Written as DNA, the CDR3 is TGTGCCAGCAGCCCCGGGGCCGGGAGAAATGAGCAGTTCTTC. Translated: CASSPGAGRNEQFF.